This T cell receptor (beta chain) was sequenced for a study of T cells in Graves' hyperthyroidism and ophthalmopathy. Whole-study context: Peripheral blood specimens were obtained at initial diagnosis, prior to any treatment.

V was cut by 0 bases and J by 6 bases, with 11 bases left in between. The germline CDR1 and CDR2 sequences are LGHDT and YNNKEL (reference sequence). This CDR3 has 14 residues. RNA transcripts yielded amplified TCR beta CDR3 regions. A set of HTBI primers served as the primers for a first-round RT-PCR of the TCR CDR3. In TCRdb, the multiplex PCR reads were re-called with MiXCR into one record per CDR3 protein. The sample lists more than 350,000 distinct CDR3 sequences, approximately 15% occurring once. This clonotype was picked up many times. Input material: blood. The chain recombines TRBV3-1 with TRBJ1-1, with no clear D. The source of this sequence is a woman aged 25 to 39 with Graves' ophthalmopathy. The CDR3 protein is CASSQEVDVPEAFF. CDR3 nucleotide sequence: TGTGCCAGCAGCCAAGAAGTGGACGTGCCTGAAGCTTTCTTT.